One sample yielded the 22 T cell receptor beta chains listed below, sequenced in a study of human T cells and chemical hapten exposure (dated by TCRdb to the early 2020s). The time point label here, explained by the study, means: patch test 1, 2 weeks after DPC sensitization. Read against the paper, the sample's treatment or condition label means: therapeutic diphenylcyclopropenone sensitization with weekly scalp DPC. The library was made by RACE. Sequencing relied on a NextSeq 500. TCRdb itself trimmed the public reads at Q25 with fastp, ran MiXCR and retained productive beta chains. One record per CDR3 amino acid sequence lists the most common genes and DNA. The sample table records some 80,000 distinct CDR3 sequences; over 8.5% of these occur just once. Roughly 4.2% of the sample is held by the ten biggest clonotypes. Sequencing was performed on whole blood, taken in connection with sensitization to the hapten diphenylcyclopropenone (DPC). The source is a woman between 45 and 60 years old with alopecia areata. Some clones in this sample may be carry-over from other donors' samples.

This clonotype was observed at least ten times. This chain connects TRBV6-6 to TRBJ1-5, with D unresolved. The CDR3 has 13 residues. V lost 5 bases and J 0 bases, leaving 5 bases between the germline ends. Germline assignment: CDR1 MNHNY and CDR2 SVGAGI (reference sequence). This CDR3 reads CASSPTSNQPQHF. CDR3 nucleotide sequence: TGTGCCAGCAGTCCCACTAGCAATCAGCCCCAGCATTTT.

This clonotype was observed a few times. V gene TRBV18 combines with J gene TRBJ2-6; the D gene could be TRBD1 or TRBD2 (5 bases each). The CDR3 sequence is 16 residues long. Trimming cost V 0 bases and J 2 bases, with 8 bases left between them. Germline assignment: CDR1 KGHSH and CDR2 LQKENI. CDR3 DNA sequence: TGTGCCAGCTCACCACCTTGGGGGACTGGGGCCAACGTCCTGACTTTC. Translated, it gives CASSPPWGTGANVLTF.

This clonotype appeared a few times. The rearrangement joins TRBV6-5 to TRBJ1-6; D might be TRBD1 (5 bases). This CDR3 is 17 amino acids long. Germline V CDR1 and CDR2: MNHEY, SVGAGI. V gave up 0 bases and J gave up 6 bases, with 15 bases separating them. The CDR3 sequence: CASSYSRRGAGNSPLHF. Written as DNA, the CDR3 is TGTGCCAGCAGTTACTCGCGGAGGGGCGCGGGTAATTCACCCCTCCACTTT.

The table lists this clonotype with a few counts. V and J are TRBV20-1 and TRBJ2-2; D possibly corresponds to TRBD1 (6 bases). Germline V CDR1 and CDR2: DFQATT, SNEGSKA (reference sequence). This CDR3 contains 14 residues. The germline V and J ends were trimmed by 5 bases and 5 bases, with 15 bases remaining between them. In nucleotides, the CDR3 is TGCAGTGCTCCGACCAGGGGATGGACCGGGGAGCTGTTTTTT. This encodes CSAPTRGWTGELFF.

This clonotype came up a few times. The chain carries TRBV6-6 and TRBJ1-5; no clear D gene. Germline assignment: CDR1 MNHNY and CDR2 SVGAGI (reference sequence). The CDR3 has 13 amino acids. The ends were cut back, 6 bases at V and 6 bases at J, with 12 bases in the middle. The CDR3 DNA is TGTGCCAGCAGCTCCGCGTGGGGTCAGCCCCAGCATTTT. As protein: CASSSAWGQPQHF.

In its sample, this clonotype was seen many times. J is TRBJ1-1 and V is TRBV7-9; 7 bases fit TRBD1. This CDR3 has 15 residues. CDR1 SEHNR and CDR2 FQNEAQ come from the germline V gene (reference sequence). V shed 5 bases and J 4 bases; nucleotides not matched to a gene: 10. CDR3 coding DNA: TGTGCCAGCAGCCCCACAAGGGCAGGGGGCACTGAAGCTTTCTTT. It encodes CASSPTRAGGTEAFF. Together with reference TRBV7-9 and TRBJ1-1, the CDR3 gives the full variable domain: DTGVSQNPRHKITKRGQNVTFRCDPISEHNRLYWYRQTLGQGPEFLTYFQNEAQLEKSRLLSDRFSAERPKGSFSTLEIQRTEQGDSAMYLCASSPTRAGGTEAFFGQGTRLTVV.

V and J are TRBV27 and TRBJ1-5; D possibly corresponds to TRBD1 (6 bases). CDR1 MNHEY and CDR2 SMNVEV come from the germline V gene (reference sequence). This CDR3 is built from 16 residues. V was clipped by 5 bases and J by 4 bases, with 18 bases between them. Here the CDR3 DNA reads TGTGCCAGCAGTCTCACCAGGGGTAAGGAGAATCAGCCCCAGCATTTT. Translated: CASSLTRGKENQPQHF.

Ten or more counts support this clonotype. The chain links TRBV9 to TRBJ2-7; 10 bases align to TRBD2. Germline CDR1 reads SGDLS; CDR2 reads YYNGEE. This CDR3 comprises 16 residues. Trimming removed 0 bases from V and 3 bases from J; junction bases left unmatched: 6. The CDR3 DNA reads TGTGCCAGCAGCGTAGAACCTAGCGGGAGAATCTACGAGCAGTACTTC. This codes for CASSVEPSGRIYEQYF.

In this sample, this clonotype turned up many times. V and J are TRBV10-3 and TRBJ2-7; TRBD2 matches 7 bases. With V trimmed by 4 bases and J by 3 bases, 3 bases remained unmatched. CDR3 size: 13 residues. Germline V CDR1 and CDR2: ENHRY, SYGVKD. In nucleotides, the CDR3 is TGTGCCATCAGTGCTAGCGGAAGCTACGAGCAGTACTTC. Protein product: CAISASGSYEQYF.

This rearrangement joins TRBV28 to TRBJ2-7; D is perhaps TRBD2 (6 bases). From germline, CDR1 is MDHEN and CDR2 SYDVKM. This CDR3 has 15 amino acids. The V and J ends lost 6 bases and 3 bases respectively, with 18 bases between them. The CDR3 is CASRISGRGVYEQYF. The CDR3 region has the DNA TGTGCCAGCAGGATTAGCGGTCGAGGGGTCTACGAGCAGTACTTC.

This clonotype was counted a few times. The genes are TRBV7-2 and TRBJ2-7; possibly TRBD1 for D (6 bases). The CDR3 totals 13 residues. Looked up from germline, CDR1 is SGHTA and CDR2 is FQGNSA. The V gene lost 1 base and the J gene lost 2 bases, with 6 bases spanning the gap. CDR3 region: CASSLGGPYEQYF. For the CDR3, the DNA is TGTGCCAGCAGCTTAGGGGGGCCCTACGAGCAGTACTTC.

Only a few counts were recorded for this clonotype. The chain employs TRBV2 and TRBJ1-1, with 7 bases identical to TRBD1. V lost 5 bases to trimming and J lost 7 bases; unmatched junction nucleotides: 4. Per germline, CDR1 SNHLY and CDR2 FYNNEI. The CDR3 is 12 amino acids. The DNA for the CDR3 is TGTGCCAGCAGTCGGGACAGATTTGAAGCTTTCTTT. It yields the protein CASSRDRFEAFF.

This clonotype has just a few counts. The chain links TRBV7-4 to TRBJ1-5; D is uncertain. V was shortened by 2 bases and J by 4 bases, with 18 bases between the two germline ends. Germline CDR1 is SGHVT and CDR2 is SQSDAQ. This CDR3 spans 17 amino acids. CDR3 nucleotides: TGTGCCAGCAGCTTAACTGCCAAATCGGGCCCGAATCAGCCCCAGCATTTT. Amino acid sequence: CASSLTAKSGPNQPQHF.

This clonotype has a count of ten or more. The rearrangement links TRBV28 to TRBJ2-7; D possibly corresponds to TRBD2 (7 bases). Germline assignment: CDR1 MDHEN and CDR2 SYDVKM. This CDR3 comprises 14 residues. V dropped 3 bases and J dropped 6 bases, with 15 bases sitting between them. Here the CDR3 DNA reads TGTGCCAGCAGTTTTGGGGGGCGCGGGGGCGAGCAGTACTTC. Protein: CASSFGGRGGEQYF.

This clonotype was seen a few times. CDR3 DNA sequence: TGCGCCAGCAGCTTGGAGGGTAGCGGGAGATCTGGTGAGCAGTTCTTC. Protein product: CASSLEGSGRSGEQFF. V gene TRBV5-1 combines with J gene TRBJ2-1; 9 bases line up with TRBD2. J gave up 9 bases and V 0 bases, and 10 bases lay outside the gene matches. CDR3 length: 16 residues. The germline CDR1 and CDR2 sequences are SGHRS and YFSETQ. Combining the CDR3 with reference TRBV5-1 and TRBJ2-1 gives the whole variable domain KAGVTQTPRYLIKTRGQQVTLSCSPISGHRSVSWYQQTPGQGLQFLFEYFSETQRNKGNFPGRFSGRQFSNSRSEMNVSTLELGDSALYLCASSLEGSGRSGEQFFGPGTRLTVL.

The V and J genes are TRBV27 and TRBJ1-1, with 8 bases identical to TRBD1. Germline lookup yields CDR1 MNHEY and CDR2 SMNVEV (reference sequence). After removal of 4 bases from V and 0 bases from J, the junction contained 1 base not matched to a gene. The CDR3 consists of 14 residues. CDR3: CASSSDRVNTEAFF. The CDR3, as DNA: TGTGCCAGCAGTTCGGACAGGGTGAACACTGAAGCTTTCTTT.

This clonotype turned up a few times. This sequence joins TRBV6-1 and TRBJ2-1; TRBD2 matches at 13 bases. With V trimmed by 7 bases and J by 7 bases, 7 bases remained unmatched. Per germline, CDR1 MNHNS and CDR2 SASEGT. This CDR3 region has 15 residues. CDR3 DNA sequence: TGTGCCAGCAATATACTAGCGGGAGGGCTAAATGAGCAGTTCTTC. This gives the protein CASNILAGGLNEQFF.

In its sample, this clonotype was seen many times. The CDR3 is CSVEAGAGNTGELFF. The CDR3 DNA sequence: TGCAGCGTTGAAGCGGGGGCCGGGAACACCGGGGAGCTGTTTTTT. This chain uses TRBV29-1 with TRBJ2-2; D is perhaps TRBD1 or TRBD2 (6 bases each). CDR3 length equals 15 residues. The germline V and J ends were trimmed by 1 base and 1 base, with 10 bases remaining between them. Per the germline V gene, CDR1 is SQVTM and CDR2 is ANQGSEA.

This chain uses TRBV29-1 with TRBJ2-1; perhaps TRBD1 as D (5 bases). The CDR3 extends over 10 amino acids. With 7 bases removed from V and 5 bases from J, the gap between germline ends came to 6 bases. Germline-derived CDR1 and CDR2 are SQVTM and ANQGSEA. The CDR3 here is CSGQHNEQFF. CDR3 DNA sequence: TGCAGCGGACAGCACAATGAGCAGTTCTTC.

V and J are TRBV6-2 or TRBV6-3 and TRBJ1-1; 9 nucleotides agree with TRBD1. The germline V gene encodes CDR1 MNHEY and CDR2 SVGEGT. After removal of 7 bases from V and 7 bases from J, the junction contained 10 bases not matched to a gene. The CDR3 has 14 residues. Here the CDR3 DNA reads TGTGCCAGCAATTTGGACAGGGGATTCGGTGAAGCTTTCTTT. Translated: CASNLDRGFGEAFF.

The chain has TRBV9 and TRBJ1-5; TRBD1 aligns across 8 bases. The CDR3 is 14 residues long. With V trimmed by 2 bases and J by 9 bases, 7 bases remained unmatched. The V gene's germline CDR1 is SGDLS and CDR2 YYNGEE. In nucleotides, the CDR3 is TGTGCCAGCAGCGTGGGACAGGCCATGGGGCCCCAGCATTTT. This sequence encodes CASSVGQAMGPQHF.

V and J are TRBV20-1 and TRBJ1-2; TRBD1 matches at 7 bases. The CDR3 is 14 amino acids. The V gene end was trimmed by 2 bases and the J gene end by 3 bases; junction bases not matched to a gene: 6. Germline V gene sequence: CDR1 DFQATT, CDR2 SNEGSKA (reference sequence). The CDR3 reads CSARSGQDHYGYTF. CDR3 nucleotides: TGCAGTGCTAGATCTGGACAGGACCACTATGGCTACACCTTC.